Presented here are 32 T cell receptor beta chains from one specimen sequenced in a study of T cells after yellow fever vaccination (dated by TCRdb to between 2018 and 2021). The treatment or condition label on this specimen signifies: live attenuated yellow fever vaccine strain. Libraries were built with 5' RACE. Sequencing relied on an Illumina NovaSeq 6000. Clones were called with MiXCR by TCRdb after fastp trimmed the public reads at Q25, and only in-frame beta chains were retained. Each entry merges the rows of one CDR3 protein and shows their most common DNA and genes. The sample has a few hundred thousand distinct CDR3 sequences on record, over 4% of them singletons. The ten largest make up just under 25% of the sample. Sample: PBMCs, taken 5 days after the yellow fever booster vaccination. All receptors derive from a man between 18 and 35 years old who received the YFV17D yellow fever vaccine.

As to this clonotype: Being one base from a much bigger clone, this may be a read error. The chain recombines TRBV12-3 or TRBV12-4 with TRBJ1-1; D is ambiguous. The CDR3 sequence is 13 residues long. V shed 3 bases and J shed 1 base, with 6 bases lying between them. This CDR3 is CASSFIPNTEAFF. The CDR3 DNA reads TGTGCCAGCAGTTTCATCCCGAACACTGAAGCTTTCTTT.

V is TRBV12-3 or TRBV12-4 and J is TRBJ2-2, with 8 bases lining up with TRBD1. The ends lost 0 bases at V and 5 bases at J; junction bases unmatched: 5. The CDR3 is 16 amino acids. The CDR3 bases are TGTGCCAGCAGTTTAGCAGGCGGACAGGGTACCGGGGAGCTGTTTTTT. Translated: CASSLAGGQGTGELFF.

This clonotype was found a few times. The rearrangement links TRBV29-1 to TRBJ2-3; TRBD1 matches at 10 bases. Per the germline V gene, CDR1 is SQVTM and CDR2 is ANQGSEA. The J segment lost 3 bases and the V segment lost 4 bases, leaving 10 bases of the junction unmatched. This CDR3 spans 16 amino acids. The DNA of the CDR3 is TGCAGCGTTGTAGGGACAGGGGAAATGAGAACAGATACGCAGTATTTT. It specifies CSVVGTGEMRTDTQYF.

The chain recombines TRBV3-1 with TRBJ2-7; no definite D call. There are 16 residues in the CDR3. V lost 1 base and J lost 1, with 14 bases in between. Germline values: CDR1 LGHDT, CDR2 YNNKEL (reference sequence). The CDR3: CASSQGVGSDSYEQYF. The CDR3 region has the DNA TGTGCCAGCAGCCAAGGAGTCGGCTCAGATTCCTACGAGCAGTACTTC.

This clonotype was found a few times. This chain joins TRBV3-2 and TRBJ1-1; the table's D gene call, TRBD1, was not cross checked with the DNA. TRBV3-2 constitutes a pseudogene. This CDR3 is built from 16 residues. The CDR3 loop is CASSQDSQGGDTEAFF. CDR3 nucleotide sequence: TGTGCCAGCAGCCAAGATTCGCAGGGGGGGGACACTGAAGCTTTCTTT.

In its sample, this clonotype was seen a few times. The chain links TRBV9 to TRBJ2-7, with 7 bases matching TRBD2. The CDR3 covers 14 residues. V was pared by 4 bases and J by 4 bases, with 8 bases of the junction left unmatched. Germline V gene data show CDR1 as SGDLS and CDR2 as YYNGEE. The CDR3 DNA follows: TGTGCCAGCAGCAGCTCGGGGGGTTGGTACGAGCAGTACTTC. Its protein is CASSSSGGWYEQYF. Complete variable domain (other parts from reference TRBV9 and TRBJ2-7): DSGVTQTPKHLITATGQRVTLRCSPRSGDLSVYWYQQSLDQGLQFLIQYYNGEERAKGNILERFSAQQFPDLHSELNLSSLELGDSALYFCASSSSGGWYEQYFGPGTRLTVT.

This clonotype has ten or more counts. The gene calls are TRBV27 and TRBJ2-1; 9 nucleotides line up with TRBD2. The V segment lost 2 bases and the J segment 4 bases; nucleotides outside the gene matches: 3. Germline V gene lookup returns CDR1 MNHEY and CDR2 SMNVEV (reference sequence). The CDR3 runs 15 residues. The CDR3, as DNA: TGTGCCAGCAGTTTAATAGCGGGGGTATACAATGAGCAGTTCTTC. Residues: CASSLIAGVYNEQFF.

The gene calls are TRBV4-1 and TRBJ2-5; 9 bases line up with TRBD1. The germline V gene has CDR1 MGHRA and CDR2 YSYEKL. The CDR3 loop spans 16 amino acids. J lost 4 bases, V lost 1 base, and 7 bases had no gene match. The CDR3 bases are TGCGCCAGCAGCCAAGGGGGACAGGGAATTCTAGAGACCCAGTACTTC. Protein sequence: CASSQGGQGILETQYF.

There are a few counts of this clonotype. This chain links TRBV6-1 with TRBJ2-7, with D possibly matching TRBD1 (5 bases). V lost 3 bases and J lost 5, with 8 bases in between. Germline V lookup: CDR1 MNHNS, CDR2 SASEGT. There are 12 residues in the CDR3. The CDR3 DNA is TGTGCCAGCAGTGACTGGGGCCACGAGCAGTACTTC. Its protein is CASSDWGHEQYF.

This clonotype was detected a few times. This chain uses TRBV5-1 with TRBJ2-3, with D possibly being TRBD1 (6 bases). This CDR3 contains 13 residues. Trimming shortened V by 7 bases and J by 0 bases, and 9 bases separated the two germline ends. Germline V gives CDR1 SGHRS, CDR2 YFSETQ. CDR3 nucleotides: TGCGCCAGCCGCACAGGGAGCACAGATACGCAGTATTTT. Protein: CASRTGSTDTQYF.

The CDR3 loop reads CASSYFPGRGTEAFF. In DNA, the CDR3 is TGTGCCAGCAGTTACTTCCCAGGGAGGGGCACTGAAGCTTTCTTT. The chain combines TRBV6-5 with TRBJ1-1; possibly TRBD1 for D (5 bases). Germline V gene sequence: CDR1 MNHEY, CDR2 SVGAGI. V lost 1 base, J lost 4 bases, and 13 bases lay in between. The CDR3 loop spans 15 amino acids.

The chain links TRBV3-1 to TRBJ2-5, with unresolved D. V gave up 1 base and J gave up 5 bases, with 14 bases separating them. There are 15 residues in the CDR3. CDR1 is LGHDT, CDR2 YNNKEL, per germline (reference sequence). DNA of the CDR3: TGTGCCAGCAGCCAAGTTGCCCACTTGGGTGAGACCCAGTACTTC. Translated: CASSQVAHLGETQYF.

The chain combines TRBV27 with TRBJ2-1, with no clear D. This CDR3 comprises 13 residues. Germline CDR1 and CDR2: MNHEY and SMNVEV (reference sequence). Trimming removed 0 bases from V and 7 bases from J, with 7 bases in between. Here the CDR3 DNA reads TGTGCCAGCAGTTTATCCGCTACGAATGAGCAGTTCTTC. Protein: CASSLSATNEQFF.

The chain has TRBV11-1 and TRBJ2-1, with 10 bases lining up with TRBD2. Trimming took 7 bases from V and 4 from J; bases not matched to a gene: 4. CDR3 length: 14 amino acids. From germline, CDR1 is SGHAT and CDR2 FQDESV (reference sequence). CDR3 nucleotides: TGTGCCAGCAAGAGCGGGGGGGTTTACAATGAGCAGTTCTTC. This translates into CASKSGGVYNEQFF.

This clonotype was seen a few times. The chain joins TRBV19 to TRBJ2-2, with D unresolved. The CDR3 is 14 residues long. The V and J ends lost 7 bases and 4 bases respectively, with 13 bases between them. The germline V gene has CDR1 LNHDA and CDR2 SQIVND (reference sequence). CDR3 protein: CASTRTGPTGELFF. In DNA, the CDR3 is TGTGCCAGTACTCGGACCGGCCCCACCGGGGAGCTGTTTTTT.

There are a few counts of this clonotype. The chain recombines TRBV11-1 with TRBJ1-1; D ambiguous. V shed 5 bases and J shed 0 bases, with 10 bases lying between them. Germline V CDR1 and CDR2: SGHAT, FQDESV (reference sequence). This CDR3 has 14 residues. CDR3 sequence (DNA): TGTGCCAGCAGCCGAGGCTCACTGAACACTGAAGCTTTCTTT. It encodes CASSRGSLNTEAFF.

This clonotype was seen a handful of times. The CDR3 sequence is CASGRRESTDTQYF. The DNA for the CDR3 is TGCGCCAGCGGCCGGCGGGAAAGCACAGATACGCAGTATTTT. This chain uses TRBV4-1 with TRBJ2-3; D perhaps matches TRBD2 (6 bases). CDR1 MGHRA and CDR2 YSYEKL come from the germline V gene. This CDR3 region has 14 residues. V lost 8 bases, J lost 0 bases, and 12 bases lay in between.

This chain joins TRBV7-6 and TRBJ2-3, with unresolved D. The germline gives CDR1 SGHVS, CDR2 FNYEAQ. The CDR3 sequence is 13 residues long. Trimming stripped 3 bases from V and 6 bases from J, with 10 bases between. Here the CDR3 DNA reads TGTGCCAGCAGCTTCGGCTTGCCGGATACGCAGTATTTT. This gives the protein CASSFGLPDTQYF.

In its sample, this clonotype was seen many times. The CDR3: CSARDGLGAQGETDTQYF. The CDR3 DNA reads TGCAGTGCTAGAGATGGCCTCGGAGCACAGGGAGAGACAGATACGCAGTATTTT. The chain couples TRBV20-1 to TRBJ2-3; possible D gene TRBD1, 6 bases. Trimming shortened V by 0 bases and J by 3 bases, and 22 bases separated the two germline ends. Germline values: CDR1 DFQATT, CDR2 SNEGSKA (reference sequence). The CDR3 spans 18 residues.

This chain connects TRBV27 to TRBJ2-2; unclear D gene. From germline, CDR1 is MNHEY and CDR2 SMNVEV (reference sequence). Between the trimmed V and J ends, which lost 7 bases and 5 bases, there was a span of 14 bases. This CDR3 has 14 amino acids. The CDR3 nucleotides read TGTGCCAGCACCCACCTCTCGGAGACCGGGGAGCTGTTTTTT. Translating gives CASTHLSETGELFF.

This clonotype was observed a few times. The V gene is TRBV3-1, the J gene TRBJ1-2; 8 bases align to TRBD1. CDR3 size: 15 residues. The V segment lost 0 bases and the J segment 5 bases; nucleotides outside the gene matches: 5. Per the germline V gene, CDR1 is LGHDT and CDR2 is YNNKEL (reference sequence). The DNA for the CDR3 is TGTGCCAGCAGCCAAGATGGACAGGGTCCGTATGGCTACACCTTC. Protein: CASSQDGQGPYGYTF.

This clonotype has only a few counts. The chain uses TRBV10-3 and TRBJ2-1, with D tentatively TRBD2 (5 bases). V was cut by 5 bases and J by 6 bases, with 17 bases left in between. This CDR3 spans 15 amino acids. The germline CDR1 and CDR2 sequences are ENHRY and SYGVKD. Here the CDR3 DNA reads TGTGCCATCAGTCAAACGACGGGGATTTTCAATGAGCAGTTCTTC. Its protein is CAISQTTGIFNEQFF.

This clonotype was counted at least ten times. The chain is built from TRBV3-1 and TRBJ2-7; D not resolved. The CDR3 runs to 12 residues. Trimming left V 3 bases short and J 8 bases short, with 11 bases between. Germline V CDR1 and CDR2: LGHDT, YNNKEL (reference sequence). The CDR3 DNA reads TGTGCCAGCAGCCATGAGAGCAGGCAGCAGTACTTC. It is translated as CASSHESRQQYF.

CDR3 sequence reads: CASSPASGQPQHF. CDR3 bases: TGTGCCAGCAGCCCCGCGAGCGGACAGCCCCAGCATTTT. The chain carries TRBV7-6 and TRBJ1-5, with D uncertain. There are 13 residues in the CDR3. The V end was cut by 5 bases, the J end by 7 bases, with 12 bases between. Germline V gene data show CDR1 as SGHVS and CDR2 as FNYEAQ.

The sample holds a few counts of this clonotype. The chain uses TRBV7-3 and TRBJ2-1; 10 bases line up with TRBD2. Germline-derived CDR1 and CDR2 are SGHTA and FQGTGA. V trimming: 5 bases; J trimming: 10 bases; junction bases outside the gene matches: 5. The CDR3 spans 13 residues. This CDR3 is CASSPLTSGEQFF. CDR3 bases: TGTGCCAGCAGCCCGCTGACTAGCGGGGAGCAGTTCTTC.

This clonotype showed up many times. The genes are TRBV4-1 and TRBJ2-7, with D perhaps being TRBD1 or TRBD2 (6 bases each). This CDR3 is built from 15 residues. The V gene lost 1 base and the J gene lost 4 bases, with 14 bases spanning the gap. Germline assignment: CDR1 MGHRA and CDR2 YSYEKL. Written as DNA, the CDR3 is TGCGCCAGCAGCCAAGTTGCTAGGGGGGATTACGAGCAGTACGTC. Translated, it gives CASSQVARGDYEQYV.

The sample holds many counts of this clonotype. The J gene is TRBJ2-7, the V gene TRBV5-1; D unclear. The V end was cut by 0 bases, the J end by 1 base, with 8 bases between. The germline gives CDR1 SGHRS, CDR2 YFSETQ. The CDR3 spans 14 residues. The CDR3 DNA reads as TGCGCCAGCAGCTTGGCCGGAAGTTCCTACGAGCAGTACTTC. This encodes CASSLAGSSYEQYF.

This clonotype turned up a few times. This chain uses TRBV7-9 with TRBJ1-6, with 8 bases matching TRBD1. Germline loops: CDR1 SEHNR, CDR2 FQNEAQ (reference sequence). Trimming removed 4 bases from V and 9 bases from J; junction bases left unmatched: 8. The CDR3 is 15 residues long. CDR3 residues: CASSSSGQGGSPLHF. The CDR3 bases are TGTGCCAGCAGCTCCTCCGGACAGGGCGGTTCACCCCTCCACTTT.

Only a few counts were recorded for this clonotype. V usage is TRBV20-1 and J usage is TRBJ2-7, with 10 nucleotides matching TRBD1. Germline V gives CDR1 DFQATT, CDR2 SNEGSKA (reference sequence). V trimming: 3 bases; J trimming: 0 bases; junction bases outside the gene matches: 5. This CDR3 has 15 amino acids. The CDR3 spells CSASPGTGVSYEQYF. The CDR3 nucleotides are TGCAGTGCTAGCCCCGGGACAGGGGTCTCCTACGAGCAGTACTTC.

The chain is built from TRBV14 and TRBJ2-3; possible D gene TRBD1, 5 bases. Germline-derived CDR1 and CDR2 are SGHDN and FVKESK. The CDR3 is made up of 13 amino acids. Trimming took 6 bases from V and 4 from J, leaving 11 bases between them. The CDR3 nucleotides read TGTGCCAGCAGACCCATAGGGGCAGATACGCAGTATTTT. Translating it yields CASRPIGADTQYF. Combining the CDR3 with reference TRBV14 and TRBJ2-3 gives the whole variable domain EAGVTQFPSHSVIEKGQTVTLRCDPISGHDNLYWYRRVMGKEIKFLLHFVKESKQDESGMPNNRFLAERTGGTYSTLKVQPAELEDSGVYFCASRPIGADTQYFGPGTRLTVL.

In its sample, this clonotype was seen many times. The chain uses TRBV5-1 and TRBJ2-1, with D maybe TRBD2 (6 bases). V lost 7 bases and J 9 bases, leaving 17 bases between the germline ends. Germline CDR1 is SGHRS and CDR2 is YFSETQ. This CDR3 is 13 amino acids long. The CDR3 bases are TGCGCCAGCCGATACGGAGGGCCGAGTGAGCAGTTCTTC. This translates into CASRYGGPSEQFF. The whole variable domain, remainder taken from reference TRBV5-1 and TRBJ2-1, is KAGVTQTPRYLIKTRGQQVTLSCSPISGHRSVSWYQQTPGQGLQFLFEYFSETQRNKGNFPGRFSGRQFSNSRSEMNVSTLELGDSALYLCASRYGGPSEQFFGPGTRLTVL.

V usage is TRBV6-6 and J usage is TRBJ1-6, with a weak D call TRBD1 (5 bases). Germline loops: CDR1 MNHNY, CDR2 SVGAGI (reference sequence). Trimming took 0 bases from V and 9 from J, leaving 12 bases between them. The CDR3 length is 15 residues. CDR3 DNA: TGTGCCAGCAGTTACTCGCGGGGGATCAGTTCACCCCTCCACTTT. As protein: CASSYSRGISSPLHF.